Following are 22 T cell receptor beta chains from one sample sequenced in a study of blood T cell repertoires in COVID-19. This table comes from immunoSEQ multiplex PCR, and its TCRdb copy is limited to in-frame clones, with some not included. There are about 59,000 clones in the sample; about 73% occur only once, and approximately 15% lies in the top ten. The sample was peripheral blood. These receptors were taken from a woman between 70 and 85 years old with acute or convalescent COVID-19.

In its sample, this clone was seen many times. The CDR3 protein is CASRRTGNTEAFF. The CDR3 region has the DNA TGTGCCAGCAGAAGGACGGGAAACACTGAAGCTTTCTTT. This rearrangement joins TRBV6-5 to TRBJ1-1; unclear D gene. The V end lost 6 bases, the J end lost 2 bases, and 10 bases lay between the germline ends. The CDR3 runs 13 residues. The germline V gene encodes CDR1 MNHEY and CDR2 SVGAGI.

The V call is TRBV4-1, the J call TRBJ1-5; 12 bases are a match to TRBD1. Germline V CDR1 and CDR2: MGHRA, YSYEKL. Trimming took 1 base from V and 0 from J; bases not matched to a gene: 7. The CDR3 loop spans 19 amino acids. The DNA for the CDR3 is TGCGCCAGCAGCCAAGTCCCGGGACAGGGGGCGAGTAGCAATCAGCCCCAGCATTTT. Residues: CASSQVPGQGASSNQPQHF.

V and J are TRBV11-2 and TRBJ1-2, with 7 bases aligning to TRBD1. The CDR3 extends over 14 amino acids. Germline V gene sequence: CDR1 SGHAT, CDR2 FQNNGV. Trimming cost V 1 base and J 11 bases; bases outside gene matches: 10. In DNA, the CDR3 is TGTGCCAGCAGCTTAGGGACAGGAGCACGGGGTTACACCTTC. It codes for CASSLGTGARGYTF.

The genes are TRBV5-6 and TRBJ1-2; 8 nucleotides agree with TRBD1. Trimming took 4 bases from V and 7 from J; bases not matched to a gene: 12. Germline CDR1 and CDR2: SGHDT and YYEEEE. The CDR3 loop spans 15 amino acids. In DNA, the CDR3 is TGTGCCAGCAGCCCGGCCCCGGGACAGGCGCGTGGCTACACCTTC. Translation: CASSPAPGQARGYTF.

Only a few counts were recorded for this clone. V is TRBV7-3 and J is TRBJ2-1, with TRBD2 matching 14 bases. The germline V gene has CDR1 SGHTA and CDR2 FQGTGA. The junction had 11 bases not matched to a gene; V was cut back by 2 bases and J by 8 bases. This CDR3 spans 18 amino acids. CDR3 sequence (DNA): TGTGCCAGCAGCTTACAAAGCCGACTAGCGGGGGGGCAGGATGAGCAGTTCTTC. It yields the protein CASSLQSRLAGGQDEQFF.

This rearrangement joins TRBV5-5 to TRBJ2-5; D is perhaps TRBD1 (6 bases). The CDR3 is 16 residues long. Germline assignment: CDR1 SGHKS and CDR2 YYEKEE (reference sequence). V was clipped by 0 bases and J by 4 bases, with 16 bases between them. DNA for the CDR3: TGTGCCAGCAGCTTGGGGTCACAGGGCATCCGAGAGACCCAGTACTTC. As protein: CASSLGSQGIRETQYF. The full variable domain, with the rest looked up from reference TRBV5-5 and TRBJ2-5, is DAGVTQSPTHLIKTRGQQVTLRCSPISGHKSVSWYQQVLGQGPQFIFQYYEKEERGRGNFPDRFSARQFPNYSSELNVNALLLGDSALYLCASSLGSQGIRETQYFGPGTRLLVL.

The rearrangement links TRBV18 to TRBJ2-3; 8 bases align to TRBD2. Germline V CDR1 and CDR2: KGHSH, LQKENI. The CDR3 is 15 amino acids. Trimming cost V 3 bases and J 0 bases; bases outside gene matches: 2. DNA of the CDR3: TGTGCCAGCTCACCCAAGCGGGGGAGCACAGATACGCAGTATTTT. Translated, it gives CASSPKRGSTDTQYF.

The V and J genes are TRBV6-5 and TRBJ1-1; perhaps TRBD1 as D (5 bases). Germline CDR1 and CDR2: MNHEY and SVGAGI. CDR3 size: 14 residues. Trimming pared 2 bases from V and 11 bases from J, leaving 18 bases between. CDR3 sequence (DNA): TGTGCCAGCAGTTACGGGGGACGCGGGGTCCGGGCTTTCTTT. Amino acids: CASSYGGRGVRAFF.

The genes are TRBV19 and TRBJ1-3; weak D call: TRBD1 (6 bases). Looked up from germline, CDR1 is LNHDA and CDR2 is SQIVND (reference sequence). V was cut by 5 bases and J by 0 bases, with 14 bases left in between. CDR3 length: 16 amino acids. CDR3 bases: TGTGCCAGTAGTGGGGGGGCGAGACTCTCTGGAAACACCATATATTTT. Its protein product is CASSGGARLSGNTIYF.

This sequence joins TRBV24-1 and TRBJ1-2, with 7 bases lining up with TRBD1. J lost 5 bases, V lost 6 bases, and 2 bases had no gene match. Germline loops: CDR1 KGHDR, CDR2 SFDVKD. The CDR3 runs to 12 residues. CDR3 DNA: TGTGCCACCAGTAAGGGGGCTTATGGCTACACCTTC. The encoded protein is CATSKGAYGYTF.

V is TRBV5-1 and J is TRBJ1-5; D gene unclear. The CDR3 runs 13 residues. The ends were cut back, 4 bases at V and 5 bases at J, with 10 bases in the middle. CDR1 and CDR2 from the germline V gene are SGHRS and YFSETQ. The CDR3 here is CASSVDGDQPQHF. The CDR3 nucleotides are TGCGCCAGCAGCGTGGACGGAGATCAGCCCCAGCATTTT.

This clone was detected a few times. The V call is TRBV24-1, the J call TRBJ2-6; TRBD1 is a possible D gene (6 bases). The CDR3 length is 18 residues. CDR1 and CDR2 from the germline V gene are KGHDR and SFDVKD. The germline V and J ends were trimmed by 4 bases and 0 bases, with 15 bases remaining between them. CDR3 region: CATSDPRQVHSGANVLTF. In DNA, the CDR3 is TGTGCCACCAGTGACCCAAGACAGGTCCACTCTGGGGCCAACGTCCTGACTTTC.

The V call is TRBV30, the J call TRBJ1-6, with TRBD1 matching 8 bases. Trimming at V came to 5 bases and at J to 10 bases, leaving 16 bases not matched to a gene. CDR3 length equals 16 residues. CDR1 is GTSNPN, CDR2 SVGIG, per germline (reference sequence). The CDR3 coding sequence is TGTGCCTGGGGCCTCAGGGGGCTCGGAGGGGGGTCACCCCTCCACTTT. Amino acid sequence: CAWGLRGLGGGSPLHF.

This clone was found once. The J gene is TRBJ1-3, the V gene TRBV5-1; no clear D gene. Germline V gives CDR1 SGHRS, CDR2 YFSETQ. V was cut by 4 bases and J by 3 bases, with 11 bases left in between. This CDR3 spans 14 amino acids. This chain's CDR3 is CASSTGGIGNTIYF. CDR3 coding DNA: TGCGCCAGCAGCACCGGCGGGATTGGAAACACCATATATTTT.

The V call is TRBV24-1, the J call TRBJ2-1; 7 nucleotides align to TRBD1. The germline V gene encodes CDR1 KGHDR and CDR2 SFDVKD. The V gene end was trimmed by 3 bases and the J gene end by 10 bases; junction bases not matched to a gene: 8. This CDR3 is built from 14 residues. In nucleotides, the CDR3 is TGTGCCACCAGTGATCCCGACAGGGTCGGGGAGCAGTTCTTC. Translation: CATSDPDRVGEQFF.

The CDR3 DNA follows: TGCGCCAGCAGCCCTTTACCCGGGACTGAGGGCTACGAGCAGTACTTC. It is translated as CASSPLPGTEGYEQYF. The V gene is TRBV5-1, the J gene TRBJ2-7, with D possibly matching TRBD2 (6 bases). This CDR3 has 16 amino acids. The germline gives CDR1 SGHRS, CDR2 YFSETQ. V was shortened by 4 bases and J by 3 bases, with 20 bases between the two germline ends.

The gene calls are TRBV3-1 (or the pseudogene TRBV3-2) and TRBJ2-5; a weak D match, TRBD1 (5 bases). V lost 1 base and J 7 bases, leaving 13 bases between the germline ends. CDR1 and CDR2 from the germline V gene are LGHDT and YNNKEL (reference sequence). The CDR3 runs 14 residues. CDR3 coding DNA: TGTGCCAGCAGCCAAGGACTCAGGGTAGGGACCCAGTACTTC. Amino acids: CASSQGLRVGTQYF.

This clone was detected only a few times. The chain couples TRBV4-1 to TRBJ2-7, with TRBD1 matching 9 bases. Germline V gives CDR1 MGHRA, CDR2 YSYEKL. Trimming took 1 base from V and 3 from J; bases not matched to a gene: 7. The CDR3 runs 16 residues. In nucleotides, the CDR3 is TGCGCCAGCAGCCAAGCCCCGGGACAGGGTCTCTACGAGCAGTACTTC. Its protein is CASSQAPGQGLYEQYF.

This rearrangement joins TRBV5-1 to TRBJ1-1; D is uncertain. Germline V lookup: CDR1 SGHRS, CDR2 YFSETQ. The CDR3 has 15 amino acids. V lost 0 bases to trimming and J lost 0 bases, with 9 bases between them. The CDR3 nucleotides are TGCGCCAGCAGCTTGGTTGCAGGTATGAACACTGAAGCTTTCTTT. Residues: CASSLVAGMNTEAFF.

This rearrangement joins TRBV19 to TRBJ1-5; a weak D match, TRBD1 (5 bases). V dropped 2 bases and J dropped 1 base, with 15 bases sitting between them. The germline gives CDR1 LNHDA, CDR2 SQIVND (reference sequence). CDR3 size: 17 residues. The CDR3 region is CASSIRQGTLSNQPQHF. The CDR3, as DNA: TGTGCCAGTAGTATAAGGCAGGGAACATTGAGCAATCAGCCCCAGCATTTT.

This chain joins TRBV7-2 and TRBJ1-5; TRBD1 agrees at 8 bases. Germline V gene lookup returns CDR1 SGHTA and CDR2 FQGNSA. V trimming: 5 bases; J trimming: 7 bases; junction bases outside the gene matches: 10. This CDR3 has 15 amino acids. The CDR3 here is CASSLASGGRQPQHF. The CDR3 DNA sequence: TGTGCCAGCAGCCTCGCTTCAGGGGGCCGGCAGCCCCAGCATTTT.

The V gene is TRBV24-1, the J gene TRBJ2-3, with TRBD1 as a possible D gene (7 bases). CDR3 length: 17 amino acids. Per germline, CDR1 KGHDR and CDR2 SFDVKD. Trimming shortened V by 4 bases and J by 2 bases, and 18 bases separated the two germline ends. The CDR3 here is CATSEPSRQGLTDTQYF. The CDR3, as DNA: TGTGCCACCAGTGAACCCAGCAGACAGGGACTCACAGATACGCAGTATTTT.